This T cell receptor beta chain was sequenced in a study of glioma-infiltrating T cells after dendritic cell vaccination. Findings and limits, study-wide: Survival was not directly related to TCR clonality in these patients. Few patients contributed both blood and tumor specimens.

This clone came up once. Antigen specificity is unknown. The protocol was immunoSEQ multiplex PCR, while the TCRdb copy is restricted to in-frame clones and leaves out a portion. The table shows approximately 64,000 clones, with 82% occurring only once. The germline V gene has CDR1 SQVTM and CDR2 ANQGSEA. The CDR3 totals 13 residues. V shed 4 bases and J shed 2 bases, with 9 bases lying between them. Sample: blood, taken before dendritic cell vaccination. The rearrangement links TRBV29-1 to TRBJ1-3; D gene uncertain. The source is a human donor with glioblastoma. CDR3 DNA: TGCAGCGTTGTGAGGAGAACTGGAAACACCATATATTTT. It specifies CSVVRRTGNTIYF.